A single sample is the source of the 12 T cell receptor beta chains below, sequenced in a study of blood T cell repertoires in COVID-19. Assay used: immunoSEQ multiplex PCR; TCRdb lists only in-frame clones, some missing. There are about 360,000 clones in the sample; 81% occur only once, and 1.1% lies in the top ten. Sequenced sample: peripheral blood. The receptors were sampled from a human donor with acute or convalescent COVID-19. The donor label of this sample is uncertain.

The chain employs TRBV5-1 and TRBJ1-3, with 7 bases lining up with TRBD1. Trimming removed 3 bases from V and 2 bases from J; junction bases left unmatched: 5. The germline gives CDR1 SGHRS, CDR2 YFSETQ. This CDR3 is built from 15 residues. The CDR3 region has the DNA TGCGCCAGCAGCTCAATCACAGGGGCTGGAAACACCATATATTTT. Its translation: CASSSITGAGNTIYF.

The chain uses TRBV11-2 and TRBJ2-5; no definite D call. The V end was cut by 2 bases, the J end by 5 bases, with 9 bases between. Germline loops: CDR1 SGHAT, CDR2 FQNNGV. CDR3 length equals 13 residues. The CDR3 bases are TGTGCCAGCAGCTTATTACGCGCCGAGACCCAGTACTTC. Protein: CASSLLRAETQYF. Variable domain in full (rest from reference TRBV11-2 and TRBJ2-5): EAGVAQSPRYKIIEKRQSVAFWCNPISGHATLYWYQQILGQGPKLLIQFQNNGVVDDSQLPKDRFSAERLKGVDSTLKIQPAKLEDSAVYLCASSLLRAETQYFGPGTRLLVL.

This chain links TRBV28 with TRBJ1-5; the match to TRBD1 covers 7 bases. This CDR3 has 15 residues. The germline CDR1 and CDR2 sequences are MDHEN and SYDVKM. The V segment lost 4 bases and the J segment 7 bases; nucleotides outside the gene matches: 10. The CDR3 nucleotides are TGTGCCAGCAGTTGGGCAGGGGGGAACAAACAGCCCCAGCATTTT. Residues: CASSWAGGNKQPQHF.

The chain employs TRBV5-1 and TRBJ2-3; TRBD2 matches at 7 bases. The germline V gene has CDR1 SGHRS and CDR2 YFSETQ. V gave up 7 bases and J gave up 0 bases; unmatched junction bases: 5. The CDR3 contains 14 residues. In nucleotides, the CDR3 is TGCGCCAGCCGTCCGGGGGGTAGCACAGATACGCAGTATTTT. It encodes CASRPGGSTDTQYF. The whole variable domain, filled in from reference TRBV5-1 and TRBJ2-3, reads KAGVTQTPRYLIKTRGQQVTLSCSPISGHRSVSWYQQTPGQGLQFLFEYFSETQRNKGNFPGRFSGRQFSNSRSEMNVSTLELGDSALYLCASRPGGSTDTQYFGPGTRLTVL.

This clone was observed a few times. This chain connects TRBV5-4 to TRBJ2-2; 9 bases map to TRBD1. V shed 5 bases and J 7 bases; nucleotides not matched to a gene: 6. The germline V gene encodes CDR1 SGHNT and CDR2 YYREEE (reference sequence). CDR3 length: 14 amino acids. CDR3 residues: CASREQGADGELFF. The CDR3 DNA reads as TGTGCCAGCAGGGAACAGGGGGCGGACGGGGAGCTGTTTTTT.

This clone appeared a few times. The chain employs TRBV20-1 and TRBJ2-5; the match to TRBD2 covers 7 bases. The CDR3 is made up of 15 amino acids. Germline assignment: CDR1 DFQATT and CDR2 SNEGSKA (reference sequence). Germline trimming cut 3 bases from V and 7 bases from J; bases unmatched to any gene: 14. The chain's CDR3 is CSASRPGLSGGTQYF. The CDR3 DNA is TGCAGTGCTAGTAGACCCGGACTATCGGGGGGGACCCAGTACTTC.

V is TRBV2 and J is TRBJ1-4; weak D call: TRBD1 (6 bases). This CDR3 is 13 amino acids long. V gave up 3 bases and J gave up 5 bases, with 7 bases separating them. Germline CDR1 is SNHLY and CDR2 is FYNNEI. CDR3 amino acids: CASSDRGNEKLFF. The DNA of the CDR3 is TGTGCCAGCAGTGACAGGGGAAATGAAAAACTGTTTTTT.

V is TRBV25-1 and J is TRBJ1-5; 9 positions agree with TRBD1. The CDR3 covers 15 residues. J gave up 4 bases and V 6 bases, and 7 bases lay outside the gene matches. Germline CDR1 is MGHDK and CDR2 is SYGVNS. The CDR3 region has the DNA TGTGCCAGCAGAACGGGACAGGGCCAGAATCAGCCCCAGCATTTT. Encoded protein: CASRTGQGQNQPQHF.

CDR3 protein: CACTTGTPNQPQHF. Here the CDR3 DNA reads TGTGCCTGCACTACCGGGACACCTAATCAGCCCCAGCATTTT. V usage is TRBV6-5 and J usage is TRBJ1-5; D perhaps matches TRBD1 (6 bases). In germline, CDR1 is MNHEY, CDR2 SVGAGI. This CDR3 is 14 amino acids long. V lost 11 bases and J 4 bases, leaving 18 bases between the germline ends.

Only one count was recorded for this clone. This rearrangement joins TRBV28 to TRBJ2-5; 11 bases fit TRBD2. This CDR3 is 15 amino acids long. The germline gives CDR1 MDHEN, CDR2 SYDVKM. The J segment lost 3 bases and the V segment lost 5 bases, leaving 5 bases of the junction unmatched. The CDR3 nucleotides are TGTGCCAGCAGTACACCGACTAGCGGGAAAGAGACCCAGTACTTC. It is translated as CASSTPTSGKETQYF. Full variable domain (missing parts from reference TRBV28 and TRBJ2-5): DVKVTQSSRYLVKRTGEKVFLECVQDMDHENMFWYRQDPGLGLRLIYFSYDVKMKEKGDIPEGYSVSREKKERFSLILESASTNQTSMYLCASSTPTSGKETQYFGPGTRLLVL.

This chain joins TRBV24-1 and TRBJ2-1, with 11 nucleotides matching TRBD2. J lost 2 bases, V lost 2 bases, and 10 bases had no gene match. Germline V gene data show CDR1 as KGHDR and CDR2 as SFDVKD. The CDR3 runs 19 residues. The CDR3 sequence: CATSDSAGTSGRAYNEQFF. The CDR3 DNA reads TGTGCCACCAGTGATTCAGCCGGGACTAGCGGACGCGCCTACAATGAGCAGTTCTTC.

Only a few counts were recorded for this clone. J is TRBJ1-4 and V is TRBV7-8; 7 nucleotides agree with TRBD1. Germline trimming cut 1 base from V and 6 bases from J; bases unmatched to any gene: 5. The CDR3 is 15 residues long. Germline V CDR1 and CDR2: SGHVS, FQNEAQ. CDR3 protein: CASSLGGGGDEKLFF. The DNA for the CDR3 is TGTGCCAGCAGCTTAGGAGGGGGCGGCGATGAAAAACTGTTTTTT.